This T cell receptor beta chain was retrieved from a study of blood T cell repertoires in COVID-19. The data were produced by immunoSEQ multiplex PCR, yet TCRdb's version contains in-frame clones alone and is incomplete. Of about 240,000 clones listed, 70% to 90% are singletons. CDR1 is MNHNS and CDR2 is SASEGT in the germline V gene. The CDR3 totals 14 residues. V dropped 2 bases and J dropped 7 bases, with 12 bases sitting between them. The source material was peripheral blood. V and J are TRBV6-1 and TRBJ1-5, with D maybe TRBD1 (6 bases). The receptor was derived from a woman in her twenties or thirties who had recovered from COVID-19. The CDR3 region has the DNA TGTGCCAGCAGTGAATCACAGGGAACCCAGCCCCAGCATTTT. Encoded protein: CASSESQGTQPQHF.